The 13 T cell receptor beta chains below come from one sample, sequenced in a study of siplizumab effects on memory and regulatory T cells. Data came from immunoSEQ multiplex PCR; TCRdb stores just in-frame clones and leaves some out. This sample yields 85,000 to 130,000 clones, of which about 91% are seen a single time; about 2.4% belongs to the top ten. The sample taken for sequencing was CD4+ T cells sorted from blood. The source is a human donor in good health. Some clones in this sample may be carry-over from other donors' samples.

This rearrangement joins TRBV28 to TRBJ2-7; maybe TRBD2 (6 bases). The CDR3 consists of 11 residues. Germline assignment: CDR1 MDHEN and CDR2 SYDVKM. V was shortened by 3 bases and J by 12 bases, with 12 bases between the two germline ends. The CDR3 DNA follows: TGTGCCAGCAGTTTCGAGGGGACTCGGTACTTC. This gives the protein CASSFEGTRYF.

This chain joins TRBV4-2 and TRBJ1-4; D perhaps matches TRBD1 (5 bases). CDR1 is LGHNA and CDR2 is YNFKEQ in the germline V gene. The CDR3 runs 15 residues. Trimming removed 2 bases at V and 8 bases at J, with 15 bases between. The CDR3 region has the DNA TGTGCCAGCAGCCAAAGCCACCAGGGCGTCGAAAAACTGTTTTTT. Protein sequence: CASSQSHQGVEKLFF.

The chain has TRBV7-2 and TRBJ1-2; TRBD1 is a possible D gene (6 bases). Germline V CDR1 and CDR2: SGHTA, FQGNSA. V lost 7 bases and J 5 bases, leaving 14 bases between the germline ends. This CDR3 is built from 13 residues. The CDR3 protein is CASNLDSAYGYTF. CDR3 bases: TGTGCCAGCAACCTGGACAGTGCGTATGGCTACACCTTC.

Here the CDR3 DNA reads TGTGCCATTATTAGGGACGAGCAGTACTTC. It is translated as CAIIRDEQYF. The chain is built from TRBV10-3 and TRBJ2-7; D is ambiguous. The CDR3 totals 10 residues. Per the germline V gene, CDR1 is ENHRY and CDR2 is SYGVKD. Trimming cost V 9 bases and J 5 bases, with 8 bases left between them.

In nucleotides, the CDR3 is TGCGATCTATCCCCCCCAGCGGGAGGCTACAATGAGCAGTTCTTC. It codes for CDLSPPAGGYNEQFF. The chain links TRBV5-1 to TRBJ2-1; 9 nucleotides match TRBD2. Germline V gives CDR1 SGHRS, CDR2 YFSETQ. The CDR3 sequence is 15 residues long. Full variable domain (missing parts from reference TRBV5-1 and TRBJ2-1): KAGVTQTPRYLIKTRGQQVTLSCSPISGHRSVSWYQQTPGQGLQFLFEYFSETQRNKGNFPGRFSGRQFSNSRSEMNVSTLELGDSALYLCDLSPPAGGYNEQFFGPGTRLTVL.

The chain links TRBV29-1 to TRBJ2-1; 12 bases are shared with TRBD2. The V segment lost 2 bases and the J segment 7 bases; nucleotides outside the gene matches: 21. The length of the CDR3 is 20 residues. Germline V gives CDR1 SQVTM, CDR2 ANQGSEA. CDR3 sequence: CSVESSVASGRVTRFNEQFF. CDR3 DNA: TGCAGCGTTGAATCTTCGGTGGCTAGCGGGAGGGTCACCAGGTTTAATGAGCAGTTCTTC.

The chain recombines TRBV6-1 with TRBJ2-2; D unclear. CDR3 length equals 12 residues. The germline CDR1 and CDR2 sequences are MNHNS and SASEGT. V was shortened by 8 bases and J by 5 bases, with 9 bases between the two germline ends. Here the CDR3 reads CASYPPTGELFF. CDR3 nucleotide sequence: TGTGCCAGCTACCCTCCGACCGGGGAGCTGTTTTTT.

The chain joins TRBV6-6 to TRBJ2-3; 12 nucleotides align to TRBD1. CDR1 MNHNY and CDR2 SVGAGI come from the germline V gene (reference sequence). V shed 2 bases and J 4 bases; nucleotides not matched to a gene: 4. The CDR3 consists of 16 residues. The CDR3 reads CASSYQGQGAADTQYF. The DNA for the CDR3 is TGTGCCAGCAGTTACCAGGGACAGGGGGCCGCAGATACGCAGTATTTT.

This chain links TRBV18 with TRBJ1-3; 9 bases fit TRBD1. The CDR3 is 15 amino acids. The V segment lost 3 bases and the J segment 3 bases; nucleotides outside the gene matches: 3. Germline V CDR1 and CDR2: KGHSH, LQKENI. CDR3 sequence: CASSPGQGSGNTIYF. CDR3 in DNA: TGTGCCAGCTCACCGGGACAGGGAAGTGGAAACACCATATATTTT.

The rearrangement links TRBV18 to TRBJ2-7, with TRBD2 matching 7 bases. This CDR3 comprises 17 residues. Germline V CDR1 and CDR2: KGHSH, LQKENI. Trimming cost V 4 bases and J 6 bases; bases outside gene matches: 18. CDR3 bases: TGTGCCAGCTCACAAACCGCGGGGGACTTAGGGATTGCCGAGCAGTACTTC. It is translated as CASSQTAGDLGIAEQYF.

The gene calls are TRBV7-9 and TRBJ1-1, with 10 bases that match TRBD1. Germline loops: CDR1 SEHNR, CDR2 FQNEAQ (reference sequence). V gave up 3 bases and J gave up 5 bases; unmatched junction bases: 6. This CDR3 comprises 15 residues. This CDR3 is CASSFARDRGTEAFF. CDR3 coding DNA: TGTGCCAGCAGCTTCGCGCGGGACAGGGGTACTGAAGCTTTCTTT.

The rearrangement joins TRBV18 to TRBJ1-2; a weak D match, TRBD1 (6 bases). V lost 3 bases to trimming and J lost 6 bases, with 14 bases between them. Germline V gene lookup returns CDR1 KGHSH and CDR2 LQKENI. The CDR3 contains 14 residues. CDR3 coding DNA: TGTGCCAGCTCACCTATACGACAGGCGGATGGCTACACCTTC. It translates to CASSPIRQADGYTF.

The J gene is TRBJ2-5, the V gene TRBV10-3; D possibly corresponds to TRBD2 (6 bases). V was clipped by 6 bases and J by 2 bases, with 16 bases between them. This CDR3 has 15 amino acids. Germline-derived CDR1 and CDR2 are ENHRY and SYGVKD. The CDR3 here is CAISDSGGLQETQYF. In nucleotides, the CDR3 is TGTGCCATCAGCGACAGTGGGGGACTGCAAGAGACCCAGTACTTC.